Presented here are 14 T cell receptor beta chains from one specimen sequenced in a study of molecular identifiers for immune sequencing clone quantification. TCRdb re-called the PCR reads through MiXCR, storing one row per CDR3 protein. Seen here are about 640,000 distinct CDR3 sequences, just under 20% observed once, and the top ten hold approximately 0.9%. Sequencing input: naive CD8+ T cells from blood, with Jurkat cell RNA spiked in. Sample subset: FACS-sorted CD8+CD4-CCR7+CD45RA+ naive T cells. The source of these receptors is a human donor in good health. Some libraries in this study had Jurkat cell RNA spiked in.

The table lists this clonotype with a count of one. The V and J genes are TRBV27 and TRBJ2-7, with TRBD2 matching over 7 bases. The J segment lost 1 base and the V segment lost 6 bases, leaving 12 bases of the junction unmatched. CDR1 and CDR2 (germline): MNHEY, SMNVEV (reference sequence). The CDR3 extends over 16 amino acids. CDR3 sequence reads: CASSSSLAAGSYEQYF. CDR3 in DNA: TGTGCCAGCAGCAGCTCCCTAGCGGCGGGTTCCTACGAGCAGTACTTC.

This clonotype was observed many times. The V and J genes are TRBV6-2 or TRBV6-3 and TRBJ2-2; 8 nucleotides agree with TRBD2. CDR1 and CDR2 (germline): MNHEY, SVGEGT. Trimming at V came to 6 bases and at J to 2 bases, leaving 8 bases not matched to a gene. The CDR3 is 16 amino acids. CDR3 in DNA: TGTGCCAGCAGCCTCCTTAGCGGGGAAAACACCGGGGAGCTGTTTTTT. Protein product: CASSLLSGENTGELFF.

For this clonotype: A read error may be the cause here, since a much bigger clone is one base away. The chain has TRBV4-3 and TRBJ2-7; 9 nucleotides agree with TRBD1. CDR1 and CDR2 from the germline V gene are LGHNA and YSLEER. The CDR3 contains 13 residues. The CDR3 DNA sequence: TGCGCCGGCAGCTACGGGACAGGGACCGAGCAGTACTTC. Its protein is CAGSYGTGTEQYF.

As concerns this clonotype: A much larger clone sits a single nucleotide away, making a read error possible. This chain joins TRBV4-2 and TRBJ2-3, with TRBD2 matching over 8 bases. This CDR3 contains 16 residues. V dropped 1 base and J dropped 2; count of bases not matched to a gene: 5. Germline V gene lookup returns CDR1 LGHNA and CDR2 YNFKEQ. CDR3 coding DNA: TGTGCCAGCAGCCAAGTGGCTAGCGGGCCCACAGATACGCAGTATTTT. It encodes CASSQVASGPTDTQYF.

This sequence joins TRBV5-1 and TRBJ2-1; 11 positions match TRBD1. Unmatched junction bases numbered 8, after V lost 4 bases and J lost 8 bases. The CDR3 totals 15 residues. Germline CDR1 and CDR2: SGHRS and YFSETQ. The CDR3 DNA follows: TGCGCCAGCAGCCCCTGGACAGGGGGCTTGGATGAGCAGTTCTTC. As protein: CASSPWTGGLDEQFF.

This clonotype was picked up a small number of times. The chain carries TRBV7-9 and TRBJ2-1, with a tentative D call TRBD1 (5 bases). Trimming stripped 4 bases from V and 0 bases from J, with 16 bases between. The CDR3 extends over 17 amino acids. Germline loops: CDR1 SEHNR, CDR2 FQNEAQ (reference sequence). As DNA, the CDR3 is TGTGCCAGCAGCTCACCCAGACAGTTCTTCTCCTACAATGAGCAGTTCTTC. Encoded protein: CASSSPRQFFSYNEQFF.

This clonotype occurred many times. This chain joins TRBV7-2 and TRBJ2-1; weak D call: TRBD2 (5 bases). CDR1 and CDR2 from the germline V gene are SGHTA and FQGNSA. CDR3 length equals 13 residues. V lost 5 bases, J lost 10 bases, and 15 bases lay in between. CDR3 nucleotide sequence: TGTGCCAGCAGCCTCCACCCCGCGGGCGAGCAGTTCTTC. Translation gives CASSLHPAGEQFF.

This clonotype was seen ten or more times. The CDR3 spells CASSLVGHNEQFF. The CDR3 DNA is TGTGCCAGCAGCTTGGTCGGACACAATGAGCAGTTCTTC. The chain carries TRBV7-2 and TRBJ2-1; D unresolved. From germline, CDR1 is SGHTA and CDR2 FQGNSA. The length of the CDR3 is 13 residues. V gave up 3 bases and J gave up 5 bases, with 8 bases separating them.

Many counts were recorded for this clonotype. The CDR3 protein is CASSQRDGPVEEQPQHF. The CDR3 DNA sequence: TGTGCCAGCAGCCAAAGGGACGGCCCAGTTGAAGAACAGCCCCAGCATTTT. The J gene is TRBJ1-5, the V gene TRBV16; D is perhaps TRBD1 (5 bases). The CDR3 extends over 17 amino acids. Trimming cost V 2 bases and J 7 bases, with 21 bases left between them. Germline-derived CDR1 and CDR2 are KGHSY and FQNENV.

The chain is built from TRBV4-1 and TRBJ1-6; D is unclear. V gave up 3 bases and J gave up 10 bases, with 13 bases separating them. The CDR3 loop spans 14 amino acids. Germline values: CDR1 MGHRA, CDR2 YSYEKL. CDR3 nucleotides: TGCGCCAGCAGCCAGGGAGCCTTGAACTCACCCCTCCACTTT. Translated: CASSQGALNSPLHF.

Turning to this clonotype: This may come from a read error, since a much larger clone is one base off. The V call is TRBV7-8, the J call TRBJ2-3, with D perhaps matching TRBD2 (7 bases). The length of the CDR3 is 15 residues. The germline V and J ends were trimmed by 8 bases and 1 base, with 16 bases remaining between them. In germline, CDR1 is SGHVS, CDR2 FQNEAQ. The CDR3 coding sequence is TGTGCCAGCGGGGGAGGAGGGGGGGGCACAGATACGCAGTATTTT. Amino acids: CASGGGGGGTDTQYF.

This chain connects TRBV10-3 to TRBJ2-7, with a possible D match to TRBD2 (6 bases). Germline V lookup: CDR1 ENHRY, CDR2 SYGVKD. The CDR3 is made up of 13 amino acids. Trimming pared 1 base from V and 7 bases from J, leaving 11 bases between. The CDR3 region has the DNA TGTGCCATCAGTGAGTGGGACTCGGGGGAGCAGTACTTC. It encodes CAISEWDSGEQYF.

This clonotype occurred many times. V usage is TRBV25-1 and J usage is TRBJ1-5; D is unclear. Germline CDR1 is MGHDK and CDR2 is SYGVNS. The V end was cut by 4 bases, the J end by 4 bases, with 5 bases between. The CDR3 is 12 residues long. CDR3 region: CASSGVNQPQHF. CDR3 DNA: TGTGCCAGCAGTGGGGTTAATCAGCCCCAGCATTTT.

Details on this clonotype: A single base separates this from a much larger clone, so it may be a read error. The gene calls are TRBV30 and TRBJ1-1; no reliable D call. The germline V and J ends were trimmed by 5 bases and 0 bases, with 13 bases remaining between them. Germline assignment: CDR1 GTSNPN and CDR2 SVGIG (reference sequence). The CDR3 sequence is 14 residues long. CDR3 DNA sequence: TGTGCCTGGGGTAGCACAGCTATGAACACTGAAGCTTTCTTT. This translates into CAWGSTAMNTEAFF.